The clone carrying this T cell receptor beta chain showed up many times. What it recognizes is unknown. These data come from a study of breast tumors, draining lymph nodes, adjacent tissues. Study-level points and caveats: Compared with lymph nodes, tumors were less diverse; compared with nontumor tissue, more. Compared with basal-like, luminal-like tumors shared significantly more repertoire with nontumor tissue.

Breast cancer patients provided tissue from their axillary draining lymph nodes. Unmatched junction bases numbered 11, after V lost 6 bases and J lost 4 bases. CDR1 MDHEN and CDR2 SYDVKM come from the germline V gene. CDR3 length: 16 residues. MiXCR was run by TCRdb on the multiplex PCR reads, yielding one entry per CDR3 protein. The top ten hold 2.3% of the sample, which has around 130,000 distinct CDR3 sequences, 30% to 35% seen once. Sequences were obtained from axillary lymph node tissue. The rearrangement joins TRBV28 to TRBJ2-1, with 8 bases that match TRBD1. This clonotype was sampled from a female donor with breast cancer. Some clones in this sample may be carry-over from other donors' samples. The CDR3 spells CASRKPGTGVYNEQFF. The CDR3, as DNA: TGTGCCAGCAGAAAACCCGGGACAGGAGTTTACAATGAGCAGTTCTTC.